These T cell receptor beta chains were read from a single sample in a study of human T cells and chemical hapten exposure. TCRdb passed the RACE reads through MiXCR, listing each CDR3 protein once. Of roughly 50,000 distinct CDR3 sequences listed, about 11% are singletons. Sequenced here: whole blood, sampled in connection with sensitization to the hapten diphenylcyclopropenone (DPC). The receptors derive from a woman between 40 and 55 years old with alopecia areata. Some clones in this sample may be carry-over from other donors' samples. Both conserved end residues are part of each CDR3. A D gene is named only where the DNA matches it firmly. The size field is filled for only some rows; it gives once, few, many or a size class.

>many|TRBV30|.|TRBJ2-4
TGTGCCTGGAGTGGCCTAGCCAAAAACATTCAGTACTTC
CAWSGLAKNIQYF
>few|TRBV4-2|.|TRBJ1-1
TGTGCCAGCAGCCTTCCGGGAGGGGCTGAAGCTTTCTTT
CASSLPGGAEAFF
>few|TRBV7-9|TRBD1|TRBJ1-2
TGTGCCAGCAGCCCTAGCAGGGGGCGATTGCGGGGCTACACCTTC
CASSPSRGRLRGYTF
>few|TRBV28|TRBD1|TRBJ2-1
TGTGCCAGCAGCCCATACGGGACAGGAGACAATGAGCAGTTCTTC
CASSPYGTGDNEQFF
>few|TRBV12-3/TRBV12-4|.|TRBJ2-1
TGTGCCAGCAGTCCCCGAGCTGACAGTGAGCAGTTCTTC
CASSPRADSEQFF
>.|TRBV7-9|.|TRBJ2-1
TGTGCCAGCAGCTTAGAGGCGGGACTTCAGTTCTTC
CASSLEAGLQFF
>many|TRBV7-9|TRBD1|TRBJ1-2
TGTGCCAGCAGCCCGAGGACAGGGAACTATGGCTACACCTTC
CASSPRTGNYGYTF
>many|TRBV7-6|.|TRBJ2-7
TGTGCCAGCAGCTTAGGGAACGAGCAGTACTTC
CASSLGNEQYF
>many|TRBV6-5|.|TRBJ1-2
TGTGCCAGCATCAAAGGGCAGGGTGGAGGCTACACCTTC
CASIKGQGGGYTF
>few|TRBV7-9|.|TRBJ1-5
TGTGCCAGCAGTCCAGGACACCTCAATCAGCCCCAGCATTTT
CASSPGHLNQPQHF
>many|TRBV18|.|TRBJ1-1
TGTGCCAGCTCACCCCTTGGGGGCCAAAACACTGAAGCTTTCTTT
CASSPLGGQNTEAFF
>many|TRBV28|.|TRBJ1-2
TGTGCCAGCAGCAGTTTGGAACCCGGACAGACTTACTATGGCTACACCTTC
CASSSLEPGQTYYGYTF
>.|TRBV9|.|TRBJ1-6
TGTGCCAGCAGCGGCAGGAGGCCCGAGTCACCCCTCCACTTT
CASSGRRPESPLHF
>few|TRBV10-3|.|TRBJ2-3
TGTGCCATCGGGAGAACAGATACGCAGTATTTT
CAIGRTDTQYF
>few|TRBV29-1|.|TRBJ2-7
TGCAGCGTTGGGGACTCCCCCCCGGCCTACGAGCAGTACTTC
CSVGDSPPAYEQYF
>.|TRBV10-2|TRBD2|TRBJ2-2
TGCGCCAGCCTCCCTAGCGGGAGGAGCACCGGGGAGCTGTTTTTT
CASLPSGRSTGELFF
>many|TRBV9|.|TRBJ1-1
TGTGCCAGCAGCGTAGTTGCCGGGCCTCACACTGAAGCTTTCTTT
CASSVVAGPHTEAFF
>few|TRBV11-2|.|TRBJ1-2
TGTGCCAGCAGCCCGAACCCACCGGGGGCCTCCTATGGCTACACCTTC
CASSPNPPGASYGYTF
>few|TRBV6-5|.|TRBJ2-1
TGTGCCAGCAGTTACTCGTGGGGCGCGATTGAGCAGTTCTTC
CASSYSWGAIEQFF
>many|TRBV3-1|.|TRBJ2-3
TGTGCCAGCAGCTCGACGTCCGGGGGCGTCGGGACAGATACGCAGTATTTT
CASSSTSGGVGTDTQYF
>.|TRBV5-1|.|TRBJ2-5
TGCGCCAGCAGCTTGATTAGCGTTGAGACCCAGTACTTC
CASSLISVETQYF
>many|TRBV2|.|TRBJ1-5
TGTGCCAGCAGGTCCAGGGTGAGCAATCAGCCCCAGCATTTT
CASRSRVSNQPQHF
>few|TRBV4-1|TRBD2|TRBJ2-1
TGCGCCAGCAGCCAAGATCCGGTAGCGGGCCTATACAATGAGCAGTTCTTC
CASSQDPVAGLYNEQFF
>many|TRBV12-3/TRBV12-4|.|TRBJ1-1
TGTGCCAGCAGCATTTCCGGGGTTGCGGACACTGAAGCTTTCTTT
CASSISGVADTEAFF
>many|TRBV7-3|TRBD2|TRBJ2-5
TGTGCCAGCAGCTTATTCGGAGCGGGAGGGCCGTGGTCGGAGACCCAGTACTTC
CASSLFGAGGPWSETQYF
>.|TRBV25-1|.|TRBJ2-7
TGTGCCAGCATTGGGAGTCCTTCCTACGAGCAGTACTTC
CASIGSPSYEQYF
>.|TRBV20-1|TRBD2|TRBJ2-3
TGCAGTGCGCGACTAGCGGGAGCCACAGATACGCAGTATTTT
CSARLAGATDTQYF
>.|TRBV29-1|.|TRBJ2-2
TGCAGCGTCGGGTACACGGGCGGATCTGATAACACCGGGGAGCTGTTTTTT
CSVGYTGGSDNTGELFF
>few|TRBV7-9|TRBD2|TRBJ2-5
TGTGCCAGCGTATCGGCTAGCGGGAGGACGGAAGAGACCCAGTACTTC
CASVSASGRTEETQYF
>few|TRBV28|.|TRBJ2-3
TGTGCCAGCACCCCCGGCGGGGCTGGGAGCACAGATACGCAGTATTTT
CASTPGGAGSTDTQYF
>few|TRBV3-1|TRBD2|TRBJ2-1
TGTGCCAGCAGCCAAGCCGGCGGGAGGGCTTACAATGAGCAGTTCTTC
CASSQAGGRAYNEQFF
>.|TRBV20-1|.|TRBJ2-1
TGCAGTGCTAGAGAATATCTCTACAATGAGCAGTTCTTC
CSAREYLYNEQFF
>many|TRBV7-3|.|TRBJ1-1
TGTGCCAGCAGCCTGGCTCGGGGGTTGGACACTGAAGCTTTCTTT
CASSLARGLDTEAFF
>few|TRBV5-1|.|TRBJ2-3
TGCGCCAGCAGCGTACTACTAGGGAGGTCCACAGATACGCAGTATTTT
CASSVLLGRSTDTQYF
>few|TRBV7-3|.|TRBJ2-3
TGTGCCAGCAGCGCATACTTGGGTACGCAGTATTTT
CASSAYLGTQYF
>few|TRBV19|TRBD2|TRBJ2-2
TGTGCCAGTAGTGGGGGGACTAGCGGGAGCACCGGGGAGCTGTTTTTT
CASSGGTSGSTGELFF
>.|TRBV15|.|TRBJ1-1
TGTGCCACCAGCAGGGCAACCCCAGGGTATCGAGCTTTCTTT
CATSRATPGYRAFF
>few|TRBV10-3|.|TRBJ2-2
TGTGCCATCAGTGAGGTACAGTCGAACACCGGGGAGCTGTTTTTT
CAISEVQSNTGELFF
>many|TRBV12-3/TRBV12-4|TRBD2|TRBJ2-5
TGTGCCAGCAGGGCCGGGACTAGCAGCCAAGAGACCCAGTACTTC
CASRAGTSSQETQYF
>few|TRBV4-3|TRBD1|TRBJ2-3
TGCGCCAGCAGCCAAGGGGCAGGGGGACGGGGAGATACGCAGTATTTT
CASSQGAGGRGDTQYF
>.|TRBV5-1|TRBD1|TRBJ2-7
TGCGCCAGCAGCTTGGAAGGGGGGACAGGACATGTTTACGAGCAGTACTTC
CASSLEGGTGHVYEQYF
>many|TRBV7-9|.|TRBJ1-2
TGTGCCAGCAGCACAGCGAACTATGGCTACACCTTC
CASSTANYGYTF
>.|TRBV20-1|.|TRBJ2-7
TGCAGTGCTAGAGTTGGAAGCTCCTACGAGCAGTACTTC
CSARVGSSYEQYF
>.|TRBV28|.|TRBJ1-3
TGTGCCAGCAGCACGAGAGGGGACTCTGGAAACACCATATATTTT
CASSTRGDSGNTIYF
>.|TRBV24-1|.|TRBJ1-4
TGTGCCACCAGTGATCCGGGGGCTTCCGATGAAAAACTGTTTTTT
CATSDPGASDEKLFF
>many|TRBV20-1|TRBD1|TRBJ2-5
TGCAGTGCTCTCCGGACAGGGGGGAAGACCCAGTACTTC
CSALRTGGKTQYF
>.|TRBV11-2|.|TRBJ2-5
TGTGCCAGCAGCTTCGGTGGGGTTGGGACCCAGTACTTC
CASSFGGVGTQYF
>.|TRBV20-1|.|TRBJ1-2
TGCATGTTCCGGGGGGGCTCTAACTATGGCTACACCTTC
CMFRGGSNYGYTF
>few|TRBV10-1|.|TRBJ2-1
TGCGCCAGCAGTGACAGATTCTCCTACAATGAGCAGTTCTTC
CASSDRFSYNEQFF
>.|TRBV7-9|.|TRBJ1-2
TGTGCCAGCAGCTCCGGCCACCTTTACTATGGCTACACCTTC
CASSSGHLYYGYTF